This entry lists 11 T cell receptor beta chains sequenced from one sample in a study of T cells after yellow fever vaccination. One entry per CDR3 protein, called by TCRdb with MiXCR from the 5' RACE reads. The sample contains about 26,000 distinct CDR3 sequences, roughly 4.5% of which appear only once. The material sequenced was PBMCs, either bulk or a sorted T-cell subset (CD4+, CD8+, memory, or dextramer-sorted; not recorded which), taken on the day of the yellow fever booster vaccination. These receptors all come from a young man who received the YFV17D yellow fever vaccine.

This clonotype was picked up many times. The chain couples TRBV3-1 to TRBJ2-3, with TRBD2 identical over 12 bases. V was clipped by 0 bases and J by 2 bases; unmatched bases: 6. From germline, CDR1 is LGHDT and CDR2 YNNKEL (reference sequence). The CDR3 length is 18 residues. DNA of the CDR3: TGTGCCAGCAGCCAAGATCTAGCGGGGGGGCCAATCACAGATACGCAGTATTTT. It encodes CASSQDLAGGPITDTQYF.

This clonotype was picked up a small number of times. This sequence joins TRBV5-1 and TRBJ2-3; a weak D match, TRBD2 (5 bases). Trimming cost V 8 bases and J 5 bases, with 21 bases left between them. Germline V lookup: CDR1 SGHRS, CDR2 YFSETQ. CDR3 length: 15 residues. The CDR3 DNA sequence: TGCGCCAGTAAATCTCGGACTGACTGGAAAGATACGCAGTATTTT. This sequence encodes CASKSRTDWKDTQYF. Together with reference TRBV5-1 and TRBJ2-3, the CDR3 gives the full variable domain: KAGVTQTPRYLIKTRGQQVTLSCSPISGHRSVSWYQQTPGQGLQFLFEYFSETQRNKGNFPGRFSGRQFSNSRSEMNVSTLELGDSALYLCASKSRTDWKDTQYFGPGTRLTVL.

This clonotype was found many times. This chain connects TRBV7-8 to TRBJ2-3; D gene uncertain. Germline CDR1 is SGHVS and CDR2 is FQNEAQ. The CDR3 sequence is 13 residues long. Trimming cost V 2 bases and J 1 base, with 4 bases left between them. The CDR3 nucleotides read TGTGCCAGCAGCTTACAGGGCACAGATACGCAGTATTTT. Translated: CASSLQGTDTQYF.

This clonotype was counted ten times or more. The chain uses TRBV4-2 and TRBJ1-4, with 9 bases fitting TRBD1. The length of the CDR3 is 16 residues. V was pared by 0 bases and J by 5 bases, with 4 bases of the junction left unmatched. Germline-derived CDR1 and CDR2 are LGHNA and YNFKEQ. Here the CDR3 reads CASSQDYGTGNEKLFF. CDR3 in DNA: TGTGCCAGCAGCCAAGATTATGGGACAGGGAATGAAAAACTGTTTTTT.

This clonotype has a count of ten or more. The chain is built from TRBV24-1 and TRBJ1-6; 7 nucleotides line up with TRBD1. J was trimmed by 9 bases and V by 4 bases; bases with no gene match: 11. Germline CDR1 and CDR2: KGHDR and SFDVKD. The length of the CDR3 is 16 residues. CDR3 DNA: TGTGCCACCAGTGAGGGGGACAGCCGACGGGGTTCACCCCTCCACTTT. Translated, it gives CATSEGDSRRGSPLHF.

This clonotype was counted at least ten times. V is TRBV15 and J is TRBJ1-4; no firm D call. Germline V gives CDR1 LNHNV, CDR2 YYDKDF (reference sequence). The CDR3 spans 15 residues. V gave up 0 bases and J gave up 8 bases, with 13 bases separating them. The CDR3 DNA follows: TGTGCCACCAGCAGAGATCGAGTGGGGTGGGAAAAACTGTTTTTT. Translation: CATSRDRVGWEKLFF.

This clonotype came up many times. This chain joins TRBV12-3 or TRBV12-4 and TRBJ1-1; D remains ambiguous. The V and J ends lost 6 bases and 1 base respectively, with 6 bases between them. The CDR3 length is 12 residues. The CDR3 bases are TGTGCCAGCAGGAAAACGAACACTGAAGCTTTCTTT. This encodes CASRKTNTEAFF.

The table lists this clonotype with many counts. The chain has TRBV15 and TRBJ2-3, with 9 bases lining up with TRBD2. Unmatched junction bases numbered 12, after V lost 4 bases and J lost 4 bases. The CDR3 length is 17 residues. The germline V gene encodes CDR1 LNHNV and CDR2 YYDKDF (reference sequence). CDR3 sequence (DNA): TGTGCCACCAGCACTGGGCCCCGCGGGGGGGCCGCAGATACGCAGTATTTT. Protein product: CATSTGPRGGAADTQYF.

This clonotype has ten or more counts. The J gene is TRBJ2-4, the V gene TRBV29-1; a weak D match, TRBD2 (6 bases). CDR1 and CDR2 from the germline V gene are SQVTM and ANQGSEA. Deletions cut 1 base from V and 2 bases from J, with 12 bases between. This CDR3 has 15 residues. The CDR3 loop reads CSVEGGDGTKNIQYF. CDR3 in DNA: TGCAGCGTTGAAGGGGGGGACGGGACCAAAAACATTCAGTACTTC.

This clonotype occurred many times. This chain connects TRBV3-1 to TRBJ2-6, with D unclear. In germline, CDR1 is LGHDT, CDR2 YNNKEL (reference sequence). The V and J ends lost 6 bases and 0 bases respectively, with 6 bases between them. The CDR3 sequence is 14 residues long. CDR3 protein: CASSTSSGANVLTF. CDR3 nucleotide sequence: TGTGCCAGCAGTACCAGCTCTGGGGCCAACGTCCTGACTTTC.

This clonotype is deemed medium-sized. The chain has TRBV7-3 and TRBJ2-1; no clear D. CDR1 is SGHTA and CDR2 is FQGTGA in the germline V gene. V was shortened by 5 bases and J by 10 bases, with 12 bases between the two germline ends. This CDR3 is built from 12 residues. The CDR3 nucleotides are TGTGCCAGCAGCGCCACCCTGGGCGAGCAGTTCTTC. Its protein is CASSATLGEQFF.